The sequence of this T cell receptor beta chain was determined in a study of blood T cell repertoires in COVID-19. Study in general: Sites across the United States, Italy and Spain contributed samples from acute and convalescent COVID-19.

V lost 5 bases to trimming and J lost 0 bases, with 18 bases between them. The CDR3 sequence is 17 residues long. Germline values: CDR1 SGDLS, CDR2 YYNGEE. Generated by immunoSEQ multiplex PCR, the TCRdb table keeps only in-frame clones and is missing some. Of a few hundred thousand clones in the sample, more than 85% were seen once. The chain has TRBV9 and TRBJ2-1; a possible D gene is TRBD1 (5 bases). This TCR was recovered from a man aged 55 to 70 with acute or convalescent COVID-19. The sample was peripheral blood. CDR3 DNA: TGTGCCAGCAGTAACTTAGGGGAAGCCGCCTCCTACAATGAGCAGTTCTTC. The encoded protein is CASSNLGEAASYNEQFF. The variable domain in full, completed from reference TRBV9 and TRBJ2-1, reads DSGVTQTPKHLITATGQRVTLRCSPRSGDLSVYWYQQSLDQGLQFLIQYYNGEERAKGNILERFSAQQFPDLHSELNLSSLELGDSALYFCASSNLGEAASYNEQFFGPGTRLTVL.